The clone carrying this T cell receptor (beta chain) was picked up many times. The CDR3 runs 18 residues. This record belongs to a study of molecular identifiers for immune sequencing clone quantification. TCRdb itself ran the PCR reads through MiXCR, one entry per CDR3 protein. The sample yields about 36,000 distinct CDR3 sequences, about 18% seen once. The sequenced sample was naive CD8+ T cells from blood, with Jurkat cell RNA spiked in. Subset described: FACS-sorted CD8+CD4-CCR7+CD45RA+ naive T cells. The TCR comes from a human donor in good health. Some libraries in this study had Jurkat cell RNA spiked in. This sequence joins TRBV21-1 and TRBJ2-7; the table's D call, TRBD1, has no DNA check behind it. TRBV21-1 is given as a pseudogene. The CDR3 reads CASSKRDRFLLGAYEQYF. The CDR3 nucleotides read TGTGCCAGCAGCAAAAGGGACAGGTTTCTCCTCGGAGCCTACGAGCAGTACTTC.